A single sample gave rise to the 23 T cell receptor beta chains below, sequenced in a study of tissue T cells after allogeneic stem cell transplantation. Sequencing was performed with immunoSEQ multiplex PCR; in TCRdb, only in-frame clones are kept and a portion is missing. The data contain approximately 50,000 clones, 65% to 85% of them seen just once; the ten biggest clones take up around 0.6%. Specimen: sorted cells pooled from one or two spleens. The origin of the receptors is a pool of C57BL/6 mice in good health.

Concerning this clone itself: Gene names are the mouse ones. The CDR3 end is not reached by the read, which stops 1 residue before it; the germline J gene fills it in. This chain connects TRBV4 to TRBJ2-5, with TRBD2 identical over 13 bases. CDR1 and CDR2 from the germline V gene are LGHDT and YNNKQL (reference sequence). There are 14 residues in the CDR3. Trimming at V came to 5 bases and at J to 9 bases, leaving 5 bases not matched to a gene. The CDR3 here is CASSGLGGRGTQYF. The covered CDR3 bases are TGTGCCAGCAGCGGACTGGGGGGGCGAGGGACCCAGTAC.

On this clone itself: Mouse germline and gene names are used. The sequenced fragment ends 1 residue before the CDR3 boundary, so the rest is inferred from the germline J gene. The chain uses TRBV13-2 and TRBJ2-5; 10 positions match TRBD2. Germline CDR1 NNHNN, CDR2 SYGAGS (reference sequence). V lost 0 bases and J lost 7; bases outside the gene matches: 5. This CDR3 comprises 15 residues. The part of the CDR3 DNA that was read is TGTGCCAGCGGTGATGCTGGGGGGGCTGGGAACACCCAGTAC. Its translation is CASGDAGGAGNTQY. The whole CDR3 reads CASGDAGGAGNTQYF.

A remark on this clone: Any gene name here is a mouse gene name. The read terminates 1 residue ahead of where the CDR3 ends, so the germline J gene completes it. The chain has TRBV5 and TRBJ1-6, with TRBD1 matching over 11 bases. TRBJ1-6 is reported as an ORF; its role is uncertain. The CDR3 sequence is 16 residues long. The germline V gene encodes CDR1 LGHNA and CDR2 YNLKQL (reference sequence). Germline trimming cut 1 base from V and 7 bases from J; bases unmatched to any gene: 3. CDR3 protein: CASSQGDRGGNSPLYF. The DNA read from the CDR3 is TGTGCCAGCAGCCAAGGGGACAGGGGGGGGAATTCGCCCCTCTAC.

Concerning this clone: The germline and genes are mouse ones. CDR3 protein: CASGDAARGFNQDTQYF. CDR3 bases read: TGTGCCAGCGGTGATGCGGCCAGGGGGTTTAACCAAGACACCCAGTAC. This chain connects TRBV13-2 to TRBJ2-5, with 7 positions matching TRBD1. The read ends 1 residue shy of where the CDR3 ends; the end is completed using the germline J gene. This CDR3 region has 17 residues. Trimming cost V 0 bases and J 0 bases; bases outside gene matches: 7. Germline V lookup: CDR1 NNHNN, CDR2 SYGAGS (reference sequence).

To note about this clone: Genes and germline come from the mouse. The CDR3 loop reads CASGDARINTLYF. CDR3 DNA, as far as it was read: TGTGCCAGCGGTGATGCTCGGATAAACACCTTGTAC. This chain connects TRBV13-2 to TRBJ2-4; D is undetermined. The read falls 1 residue short of the CDR3 end, and the missing part is taken from the germline J gene. V was shortened by 0 bases and J by 5 bases, with 7 bases between the two germline ends. Germline values: CDR1 NNHNN, CDR2 SYGAGS (reference sequence). The CDR3 consists of 13 residues.

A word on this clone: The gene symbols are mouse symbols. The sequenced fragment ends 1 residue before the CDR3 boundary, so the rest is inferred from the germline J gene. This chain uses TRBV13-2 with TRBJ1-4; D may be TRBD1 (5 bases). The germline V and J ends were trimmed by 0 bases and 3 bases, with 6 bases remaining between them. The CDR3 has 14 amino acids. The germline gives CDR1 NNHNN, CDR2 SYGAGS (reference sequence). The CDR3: CASGDATANERLFF. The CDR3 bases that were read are TGTGCCAGCGGTGATGCGACAGCCAACGAAAGATTATTT.

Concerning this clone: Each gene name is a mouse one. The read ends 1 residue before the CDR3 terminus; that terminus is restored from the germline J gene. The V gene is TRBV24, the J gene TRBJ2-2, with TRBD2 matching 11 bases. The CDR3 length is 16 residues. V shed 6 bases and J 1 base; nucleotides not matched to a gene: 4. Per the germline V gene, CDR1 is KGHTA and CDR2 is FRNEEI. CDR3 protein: CASSPGTGGNTGQLYF. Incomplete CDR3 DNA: TGTGCCAGCAGCCCCGGGACTGGGGGAAACACCGGGCAGCTCTAC.

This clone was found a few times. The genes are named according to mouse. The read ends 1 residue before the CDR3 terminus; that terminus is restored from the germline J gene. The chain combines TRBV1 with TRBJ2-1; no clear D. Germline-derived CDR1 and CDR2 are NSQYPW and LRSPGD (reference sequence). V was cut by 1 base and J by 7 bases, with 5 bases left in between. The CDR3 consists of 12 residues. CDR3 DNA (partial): TGCACCTGCAGTGCAGGGAGGGCTGAGCAGTTC. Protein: CTCSAGRAEQF. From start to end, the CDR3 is CTCSAGRAEQFF.

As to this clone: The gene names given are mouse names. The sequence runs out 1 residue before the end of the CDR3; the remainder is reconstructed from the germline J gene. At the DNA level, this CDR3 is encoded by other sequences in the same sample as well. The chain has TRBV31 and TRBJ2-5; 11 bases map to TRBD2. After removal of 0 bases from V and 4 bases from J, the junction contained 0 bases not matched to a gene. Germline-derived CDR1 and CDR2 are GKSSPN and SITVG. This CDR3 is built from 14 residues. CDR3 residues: CAWSLDWGEDTQYF. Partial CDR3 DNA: TGTGCCTGGAGTCTGGACTGGGGGGAAGACACCCAGTAC.

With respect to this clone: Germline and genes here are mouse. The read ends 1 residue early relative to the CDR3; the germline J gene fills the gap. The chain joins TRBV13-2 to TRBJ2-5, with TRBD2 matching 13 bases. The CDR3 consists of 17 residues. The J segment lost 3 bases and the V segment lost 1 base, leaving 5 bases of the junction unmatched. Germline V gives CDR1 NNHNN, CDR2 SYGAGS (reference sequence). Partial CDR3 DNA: TGTGCCAGCGGTGATTTAGGACTGGGGGGGCGACAAGACACCCAGTAC. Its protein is CASGDLGLGGRQDTQY. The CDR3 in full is CASGDLGLGGRQDTQYF.

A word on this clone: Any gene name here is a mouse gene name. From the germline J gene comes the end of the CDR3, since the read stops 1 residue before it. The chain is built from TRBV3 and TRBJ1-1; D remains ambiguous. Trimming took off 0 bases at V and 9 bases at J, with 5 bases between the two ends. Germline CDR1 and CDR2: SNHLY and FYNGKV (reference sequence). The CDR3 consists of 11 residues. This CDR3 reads CASSLAGKVFF. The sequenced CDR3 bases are TGTGCCAGCAGCTTAGCGGGCAAAGTCTTC. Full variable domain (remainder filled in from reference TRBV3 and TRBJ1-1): GPKVLQIPSHQIIDMGQMVTLNCDPVSNHLYFYWYKQILGQQMEFLVNFYNGKVMEKSKLFKDQFSVERPDGSYFTLKIQPTALEDSAVYFCASSLAGKVFFGKGTRLTVV.

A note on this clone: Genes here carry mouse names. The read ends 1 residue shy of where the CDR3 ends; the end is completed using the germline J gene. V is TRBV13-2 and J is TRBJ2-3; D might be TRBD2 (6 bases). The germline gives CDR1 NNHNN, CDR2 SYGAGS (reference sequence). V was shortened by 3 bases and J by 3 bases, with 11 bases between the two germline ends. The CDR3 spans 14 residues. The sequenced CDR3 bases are TGTGCCAGCGGTGCCGGGGGGAGGGCAGAAACGCTGTAT. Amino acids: CASGAGGRAETLY. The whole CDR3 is CASGAGGRAETLYF.

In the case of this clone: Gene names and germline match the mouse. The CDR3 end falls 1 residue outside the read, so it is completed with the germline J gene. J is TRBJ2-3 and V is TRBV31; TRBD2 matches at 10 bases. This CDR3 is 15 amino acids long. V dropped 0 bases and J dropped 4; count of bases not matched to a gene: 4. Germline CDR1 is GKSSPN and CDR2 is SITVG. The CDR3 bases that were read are TGTGCCTGGAGTCTCCCGGACTGGGGGTCAGAAACGCTGTAT. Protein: CAWSLPDWGSETLY. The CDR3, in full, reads CAWSLPDWGSETLYF.

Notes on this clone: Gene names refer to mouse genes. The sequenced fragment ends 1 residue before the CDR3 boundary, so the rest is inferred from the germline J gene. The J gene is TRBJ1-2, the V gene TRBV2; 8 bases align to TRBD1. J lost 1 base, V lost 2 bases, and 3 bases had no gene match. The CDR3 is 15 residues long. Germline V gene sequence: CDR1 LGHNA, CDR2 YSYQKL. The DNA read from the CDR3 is TGTGCCAGCAGCCAACTAGACAGGGGAAACTCCGACTACACC. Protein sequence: CASSQLDRGNSDYT. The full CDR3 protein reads CASSQLDRGNSDYTF.

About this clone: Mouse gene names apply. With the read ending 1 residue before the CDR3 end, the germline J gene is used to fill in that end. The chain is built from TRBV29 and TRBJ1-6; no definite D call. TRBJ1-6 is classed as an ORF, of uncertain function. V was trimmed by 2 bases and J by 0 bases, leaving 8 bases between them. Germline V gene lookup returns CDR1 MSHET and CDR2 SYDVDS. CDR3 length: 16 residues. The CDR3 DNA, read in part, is TGTGCTAGCAGTTTAGGGAGGGTTTCCTATAATTCGCCCCTCTAC. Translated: CASSLGRVSYNSPLY. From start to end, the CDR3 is CASSLGRVSYNSPLYF.

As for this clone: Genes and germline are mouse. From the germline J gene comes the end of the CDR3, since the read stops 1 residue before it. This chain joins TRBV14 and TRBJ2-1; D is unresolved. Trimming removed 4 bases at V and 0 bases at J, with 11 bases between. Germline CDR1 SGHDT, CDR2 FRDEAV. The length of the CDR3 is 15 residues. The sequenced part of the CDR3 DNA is TGTGCCAGCAGTCCCGTCAGTTATAACTATGCTGAGCAGTTC. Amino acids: CASSPVSYNYAEQF. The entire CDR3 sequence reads CASSPVSYNYAEQFF.

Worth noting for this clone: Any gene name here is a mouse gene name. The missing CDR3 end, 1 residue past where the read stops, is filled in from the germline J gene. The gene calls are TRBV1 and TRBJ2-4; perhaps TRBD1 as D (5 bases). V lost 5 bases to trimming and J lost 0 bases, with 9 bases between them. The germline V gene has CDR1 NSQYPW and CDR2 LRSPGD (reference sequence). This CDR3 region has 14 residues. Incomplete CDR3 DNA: TGCACCTGCAGTAGACAGAATAGTCAAAACACCTTGTAC. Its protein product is CTCSRQNSQNTLY. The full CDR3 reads CTCSRQNSQNTLYF.

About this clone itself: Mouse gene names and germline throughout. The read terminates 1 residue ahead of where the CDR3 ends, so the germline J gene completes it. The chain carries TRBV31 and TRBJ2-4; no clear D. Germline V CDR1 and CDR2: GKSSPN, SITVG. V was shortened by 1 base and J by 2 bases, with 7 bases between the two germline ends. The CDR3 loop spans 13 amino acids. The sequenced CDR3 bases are TGTGCCTGGAGTCAAAGGGTTCAAAACACCTTGTAC. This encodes CAWSQRVQNTLY. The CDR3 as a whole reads CAWSQRVQNTLYF.

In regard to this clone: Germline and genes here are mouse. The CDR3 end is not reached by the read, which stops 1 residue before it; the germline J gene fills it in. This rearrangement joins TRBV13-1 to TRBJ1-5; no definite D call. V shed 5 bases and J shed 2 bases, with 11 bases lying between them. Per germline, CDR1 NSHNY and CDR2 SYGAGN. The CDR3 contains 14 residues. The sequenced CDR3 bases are TGTGCCAGCAGCCGGGAGGGTGACAACCAGGCTCCGCTT. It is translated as CASSREGDNQAPL. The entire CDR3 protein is CASSREGDNQAPLF.

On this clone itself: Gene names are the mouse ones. CDR3 DNA, as far as it was read: TGTGCCTGGAGTCTAAGGATGGGATCCTATGAACAGTAC. Amino acids: CAWSLRMGSYEQY. The entire CDR3 protein reads CAWSLRMGSYEQYF. J is TRBJ2-7 and V is TRBV31; D call uncertain. Read data end 1 residue before the CDR3 end; the end is taken from the germline J gene. This CDR3 comprises 14 residues. The germline V gene encodes CDR1 GKSSPN and CDR2 SITVG. The germline V and J ends were trimmed by 0 bases and 1 base, with 10 bases remaining between them.

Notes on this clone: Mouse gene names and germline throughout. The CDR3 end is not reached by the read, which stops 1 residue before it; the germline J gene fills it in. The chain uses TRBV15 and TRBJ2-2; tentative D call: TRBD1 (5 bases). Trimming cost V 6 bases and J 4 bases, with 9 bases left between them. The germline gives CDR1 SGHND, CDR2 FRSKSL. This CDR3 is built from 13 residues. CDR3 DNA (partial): TGTGCCAGCAGCCCAGACAGCACCGGGCAGCTCTAC. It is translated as CASSPDSTGQLY. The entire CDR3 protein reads CASSPDSTGQLYF.

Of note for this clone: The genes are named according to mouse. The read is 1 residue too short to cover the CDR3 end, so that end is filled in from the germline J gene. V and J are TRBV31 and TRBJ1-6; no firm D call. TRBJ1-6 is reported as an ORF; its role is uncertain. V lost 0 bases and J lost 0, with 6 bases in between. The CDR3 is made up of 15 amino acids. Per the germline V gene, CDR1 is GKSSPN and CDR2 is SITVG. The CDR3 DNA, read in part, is TGTGCCTGGAGTCTCCGAGATTCCTATAATTCGCCCCTCTAC. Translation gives CAWSLRDSYNSPLY. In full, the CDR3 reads CAWSLRDSYNSPLYF.

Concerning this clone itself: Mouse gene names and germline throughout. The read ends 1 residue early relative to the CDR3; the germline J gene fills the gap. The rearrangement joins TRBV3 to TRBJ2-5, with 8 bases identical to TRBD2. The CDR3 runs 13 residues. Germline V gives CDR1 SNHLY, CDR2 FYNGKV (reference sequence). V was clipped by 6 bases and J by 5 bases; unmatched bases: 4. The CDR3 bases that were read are TGTGCCAGCAGGTCTGGGGGGCCAGACACCCAGTAC. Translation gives CASRSGGPDTQY. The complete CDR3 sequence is CASRSGGPDTQYF.